This T cell receptor beta chain appears in the sequencing data of a study of T cell changes during pregnancy in multiple sclerosis. This clone is medium-sized by share. The assay was immunoSEQ multiplex PCR, and TCRdb's table has in-frame clones only and misses some. Of around 19,000 clones listed, roughly nine tenths are singletons. V shed 3 bases and J shed 2 bases, with 17 bases lying between them. The germline gives CDR1 MRHNA, CDR2 SNTAGT. This CDR3 is built from 17 residues. The sequencing used CD8+ T cells from peripheral blood mononuclear cells, collected after pregnancy. This sequence joins TRBV6-4 and TRBJ1-5; the D is unclear. The sequence came from a female donor in good health, enrolled as a control in a pregnancy study. CDR3 amino acids: CASSEGGRRMGNQPQHF. DNA of the CDR3: TGTGCCAGCAGTGAGGGAGGGAGAAGGATGGGCAATCAGCCCCAGCATTTT.